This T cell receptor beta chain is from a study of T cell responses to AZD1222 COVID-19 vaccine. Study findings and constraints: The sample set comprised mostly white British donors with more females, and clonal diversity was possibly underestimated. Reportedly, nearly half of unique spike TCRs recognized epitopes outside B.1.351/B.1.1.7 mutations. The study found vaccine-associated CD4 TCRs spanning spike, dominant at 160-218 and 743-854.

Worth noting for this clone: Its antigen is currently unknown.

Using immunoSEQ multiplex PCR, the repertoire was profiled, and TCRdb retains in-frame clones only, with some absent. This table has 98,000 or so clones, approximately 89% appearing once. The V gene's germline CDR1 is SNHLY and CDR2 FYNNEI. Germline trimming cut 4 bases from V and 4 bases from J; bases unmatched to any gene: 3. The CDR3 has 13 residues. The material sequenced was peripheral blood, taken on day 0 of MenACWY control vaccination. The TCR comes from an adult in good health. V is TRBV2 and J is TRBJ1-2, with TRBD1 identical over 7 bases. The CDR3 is CASSGTGSYGYTF. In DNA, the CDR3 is TGTGCCAGCAGTGGGACAGGCAGCTATGGCTACACCTTC.